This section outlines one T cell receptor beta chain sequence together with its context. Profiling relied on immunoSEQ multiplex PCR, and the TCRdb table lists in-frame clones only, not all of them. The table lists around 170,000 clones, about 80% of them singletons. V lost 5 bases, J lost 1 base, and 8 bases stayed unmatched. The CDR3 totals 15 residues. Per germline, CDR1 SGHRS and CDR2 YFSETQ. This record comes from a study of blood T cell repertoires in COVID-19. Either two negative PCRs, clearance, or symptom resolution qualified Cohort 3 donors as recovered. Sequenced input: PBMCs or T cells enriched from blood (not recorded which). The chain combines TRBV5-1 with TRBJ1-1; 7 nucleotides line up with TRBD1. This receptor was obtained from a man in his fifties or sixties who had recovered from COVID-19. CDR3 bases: TGCGCCAGCAGGTCCGCGGGACAGCCGAACACTGAAGCTTTCTTT. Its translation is CASRSAGQPNTEAFF.